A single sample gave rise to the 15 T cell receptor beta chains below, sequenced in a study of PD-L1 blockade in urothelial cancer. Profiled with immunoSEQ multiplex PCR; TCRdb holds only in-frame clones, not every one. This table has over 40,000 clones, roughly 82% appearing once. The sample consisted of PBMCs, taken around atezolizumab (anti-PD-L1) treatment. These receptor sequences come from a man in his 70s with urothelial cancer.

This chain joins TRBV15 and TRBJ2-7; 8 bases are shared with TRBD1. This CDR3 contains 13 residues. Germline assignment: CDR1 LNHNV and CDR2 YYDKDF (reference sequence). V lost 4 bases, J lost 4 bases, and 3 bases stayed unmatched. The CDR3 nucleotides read TGTGCCACCAGCACCTGGACAGGGTACGAGCAGTACTTC. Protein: CATSTWTGYEQYF. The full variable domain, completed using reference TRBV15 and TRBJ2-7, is DAMVIQNPRYQVTQFGKPVTLSCSQTLNHNVMYWYQQKSSQAPKLLFHYYDKDFNNEADTPDNFQSRRPNTSFCFLDIRSPGLGDTAMYLCATSTWTGYEQYFGPGTRLTVT.

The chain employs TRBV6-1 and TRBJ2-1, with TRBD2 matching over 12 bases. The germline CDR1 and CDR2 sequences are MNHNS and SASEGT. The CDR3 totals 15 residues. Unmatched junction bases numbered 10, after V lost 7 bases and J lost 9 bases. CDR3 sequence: CASTSGGAQIIEQFF. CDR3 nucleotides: TGTGCCAGCACTAGCGGGGGGGCGCAAATCATTGAGCAGTTCTTC.

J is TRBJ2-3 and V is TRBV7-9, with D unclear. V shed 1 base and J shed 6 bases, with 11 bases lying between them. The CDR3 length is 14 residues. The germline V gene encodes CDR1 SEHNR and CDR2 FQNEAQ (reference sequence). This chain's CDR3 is CASSLDAATDTQYF. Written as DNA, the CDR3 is TGTGCCAGCAGCTTAGACGCGGCCACGGATACGCAGTATTTT.

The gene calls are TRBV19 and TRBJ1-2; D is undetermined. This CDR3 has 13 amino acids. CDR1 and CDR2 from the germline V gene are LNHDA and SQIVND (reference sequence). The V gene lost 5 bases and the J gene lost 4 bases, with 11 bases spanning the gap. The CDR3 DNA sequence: TGTGCCAGTAGTCGTCCAGGTTCCTATGGCTACACCTTC. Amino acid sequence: CASSRPGSYGYTF.

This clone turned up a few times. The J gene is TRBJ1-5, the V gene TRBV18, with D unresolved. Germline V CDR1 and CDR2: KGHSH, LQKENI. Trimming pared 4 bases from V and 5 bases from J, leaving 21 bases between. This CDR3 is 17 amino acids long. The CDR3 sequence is CASSLTLEGSRDQPQHF. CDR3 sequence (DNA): TGTGCCAGCTCACTAACACTCGAGGGAAGTCGGGATCAGCCCCAGCATTTT.

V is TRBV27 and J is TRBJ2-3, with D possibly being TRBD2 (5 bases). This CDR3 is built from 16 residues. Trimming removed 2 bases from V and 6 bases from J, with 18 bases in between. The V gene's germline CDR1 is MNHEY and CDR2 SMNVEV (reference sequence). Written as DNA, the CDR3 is TGTGCCAGCAGTTTAAAGTGGCGGGCGGGCCCGGATACGCAGTATTTT. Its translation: CASSLKWRAGPDTQYF.

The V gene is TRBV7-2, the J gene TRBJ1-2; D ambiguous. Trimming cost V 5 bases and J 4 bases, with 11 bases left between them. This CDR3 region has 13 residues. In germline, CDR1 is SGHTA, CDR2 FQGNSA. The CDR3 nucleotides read TGTGCCAGCAGCCCCCGGGGTGGCTATGGCTACACCTTC. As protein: CASSPRGGYGYTF. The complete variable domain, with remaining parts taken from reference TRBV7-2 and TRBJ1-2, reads GAGVSQSPSNKVTEKGKDVELRCDPISGHTALYWYRQSLGQGLEFLIYFQGNSAPDKSGLPSDRFSAERTGGSVSTLTIQRTQQEDSAVYLCASSPRGGYGYTFGSGTRLTVV.

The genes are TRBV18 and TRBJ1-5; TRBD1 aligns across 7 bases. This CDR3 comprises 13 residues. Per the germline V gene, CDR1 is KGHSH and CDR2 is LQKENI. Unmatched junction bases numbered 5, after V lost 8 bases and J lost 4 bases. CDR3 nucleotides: TGTGCCAGCCGACAGGGCGAGAATCAGCCCCAGCATTTT. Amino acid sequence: CASRQGENQPQHF. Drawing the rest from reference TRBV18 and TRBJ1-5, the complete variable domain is NAGVMQNPRHLVRRRGQEARLRCSPMKGHSHVYWYRQLPEEGLKFMVYLQKENIIDESGMPKERFSAEFPKEGPSILRIQQVVRGDSAAYFCASRQGENQPQHFGDGTRLSIL.

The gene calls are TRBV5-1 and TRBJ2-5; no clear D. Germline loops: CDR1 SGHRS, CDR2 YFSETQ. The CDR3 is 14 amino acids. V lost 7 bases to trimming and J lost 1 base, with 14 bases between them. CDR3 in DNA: TGCGCCAGCGCCAAGATGCAGATCCAAGAGACCCAGTACTTC. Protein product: CASAKMQIQETQYF.

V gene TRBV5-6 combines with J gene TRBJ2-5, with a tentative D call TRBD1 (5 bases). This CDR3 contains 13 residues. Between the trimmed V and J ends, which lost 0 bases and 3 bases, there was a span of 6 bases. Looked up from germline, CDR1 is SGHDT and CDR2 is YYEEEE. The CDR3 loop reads CASSLAREETQYF. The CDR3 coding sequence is TGTGCCAGCAGCTTGGCCAGGGAAGAGACCCAGTACTTC.

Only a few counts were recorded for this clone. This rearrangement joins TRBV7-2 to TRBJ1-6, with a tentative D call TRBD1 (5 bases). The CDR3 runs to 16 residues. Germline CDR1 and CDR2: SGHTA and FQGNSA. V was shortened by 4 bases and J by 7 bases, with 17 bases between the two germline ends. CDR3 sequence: CASSSYQGNTNSPLHF. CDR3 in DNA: TGTGCCAGCAGCTCCTACCAGGGAAACACGAATTCACCCCTCCACTTT.

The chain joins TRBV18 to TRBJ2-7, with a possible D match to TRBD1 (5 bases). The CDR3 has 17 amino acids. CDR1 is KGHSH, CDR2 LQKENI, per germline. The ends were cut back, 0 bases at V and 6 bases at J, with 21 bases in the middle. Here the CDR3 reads CASSPPTWAGASGEQYF. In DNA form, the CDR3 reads TGTGCCAGCTCACCACCGACATGGGCTGGGGCTTCGGGCGAGCAGTACTTC.

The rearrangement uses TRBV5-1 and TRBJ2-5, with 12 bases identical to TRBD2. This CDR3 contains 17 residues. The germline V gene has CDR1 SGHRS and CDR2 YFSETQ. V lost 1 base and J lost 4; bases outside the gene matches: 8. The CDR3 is CASSLTLKGLAGETQYF. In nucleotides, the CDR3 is TGCGCCAGCAGCTTGACTCTGAAGGGACTAGCGGGAGAGACCCAGTACTTC.

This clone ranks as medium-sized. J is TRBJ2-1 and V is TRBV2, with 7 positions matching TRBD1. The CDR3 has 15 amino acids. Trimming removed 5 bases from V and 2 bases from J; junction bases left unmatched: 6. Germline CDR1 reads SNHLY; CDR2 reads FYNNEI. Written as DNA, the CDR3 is TGTGCCAGCAGTAGCCGACAGGGCACCTACAATGAGCAGTTCTTC. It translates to CASSSRQGTYNEQFF.

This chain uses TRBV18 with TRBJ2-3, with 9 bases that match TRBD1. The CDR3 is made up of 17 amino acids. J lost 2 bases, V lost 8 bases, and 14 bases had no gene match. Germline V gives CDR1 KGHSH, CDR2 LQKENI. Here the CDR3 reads CASNTGTGIFLTDTQYF. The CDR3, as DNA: TGTGCCAGCAATACCGGGACAGGGATTTTCCTCACAGATACGCAGTATTTT.